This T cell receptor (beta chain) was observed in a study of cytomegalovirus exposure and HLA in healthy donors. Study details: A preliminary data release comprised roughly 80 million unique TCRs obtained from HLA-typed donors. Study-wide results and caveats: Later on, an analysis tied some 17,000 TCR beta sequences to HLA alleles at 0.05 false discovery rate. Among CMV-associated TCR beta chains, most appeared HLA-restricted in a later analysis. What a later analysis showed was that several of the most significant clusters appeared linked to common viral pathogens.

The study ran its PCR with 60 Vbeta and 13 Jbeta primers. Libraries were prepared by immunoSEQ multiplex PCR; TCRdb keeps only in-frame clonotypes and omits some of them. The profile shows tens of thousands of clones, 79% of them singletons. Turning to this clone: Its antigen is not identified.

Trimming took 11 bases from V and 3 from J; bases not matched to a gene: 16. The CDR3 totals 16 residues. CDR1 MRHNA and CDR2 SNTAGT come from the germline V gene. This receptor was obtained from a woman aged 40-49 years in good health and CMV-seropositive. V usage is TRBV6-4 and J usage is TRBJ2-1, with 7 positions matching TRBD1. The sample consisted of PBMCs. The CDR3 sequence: CALDRDRNKDYNEQFF. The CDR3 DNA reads TGTGCCCTCGACAGGGATAGGAATAAGGACTACAATGAGCAGTTCTTC.